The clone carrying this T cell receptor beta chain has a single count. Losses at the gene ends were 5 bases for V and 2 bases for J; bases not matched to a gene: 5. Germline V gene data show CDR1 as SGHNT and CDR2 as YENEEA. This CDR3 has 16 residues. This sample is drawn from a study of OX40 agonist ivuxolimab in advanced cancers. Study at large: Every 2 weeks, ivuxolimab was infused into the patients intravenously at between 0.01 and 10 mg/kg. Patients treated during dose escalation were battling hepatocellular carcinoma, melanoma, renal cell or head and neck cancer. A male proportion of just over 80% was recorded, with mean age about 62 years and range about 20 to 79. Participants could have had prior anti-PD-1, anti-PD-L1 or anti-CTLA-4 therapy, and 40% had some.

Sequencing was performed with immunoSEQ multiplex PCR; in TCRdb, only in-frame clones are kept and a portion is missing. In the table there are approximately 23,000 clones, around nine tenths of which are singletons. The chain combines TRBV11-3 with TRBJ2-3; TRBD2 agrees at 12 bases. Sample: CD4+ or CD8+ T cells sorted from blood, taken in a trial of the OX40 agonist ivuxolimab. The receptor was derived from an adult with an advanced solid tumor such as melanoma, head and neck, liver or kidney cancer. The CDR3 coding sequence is TGTGCCAGCAGCCCACGGACTAGCGGGGCCACAGATACGCAGTATTTT. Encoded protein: CASSPRTSGATDTQYF.